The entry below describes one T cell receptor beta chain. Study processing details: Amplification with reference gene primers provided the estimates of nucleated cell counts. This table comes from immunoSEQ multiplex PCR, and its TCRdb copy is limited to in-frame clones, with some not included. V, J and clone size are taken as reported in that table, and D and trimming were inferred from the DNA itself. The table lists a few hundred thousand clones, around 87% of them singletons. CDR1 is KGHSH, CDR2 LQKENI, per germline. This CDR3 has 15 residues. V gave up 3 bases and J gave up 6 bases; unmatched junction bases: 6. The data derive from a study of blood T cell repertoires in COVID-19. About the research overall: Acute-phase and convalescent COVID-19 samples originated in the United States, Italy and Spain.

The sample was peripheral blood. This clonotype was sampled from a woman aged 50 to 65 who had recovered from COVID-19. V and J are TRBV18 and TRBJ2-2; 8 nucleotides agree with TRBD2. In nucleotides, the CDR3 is TGTGCCAGCTCACCGGCACTAGCGGTTCCCGGGGAGCTGTTTTTT. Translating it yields CASSPALAVPGELFF.